Shown below are 13 T cell receptor beta chains from a single sample sequenced in a study of T cell changes during pregnancy in multiple sclerosis. Produced via immunoSEQ multiplex PCR; TCRdb's table is partial and in-frame only. The sample records roughly 100,000 clones, about nine tenths being singletons. Sequencing used peripheral blood, obtained after pregnancy. The source is a female donor with multiple sclerosis, enrolled in a pregnancy study.

J is TRBJ2-3 and V is TRBV5-1; TRBD2 is a possible D gene (5 bases). This CDR3 has 15 residues. Germline V gene lookup returns CDR1 SGHRS and CDR2 YFSETQ. Trimming took off 0 bases at V and 3 bases at J, with 11 bases between the two ends. The DNA for the CDR3 is TGCGCCAGCAGCTTGGCGGGTGCGGGTACAGATACGCAGTATTTT. This translates into CASSLAGAGTDTQYF.

The V gene is TRBV10-3, the J gene TRBJ2-3; 8 nucleotides agree with TRBD1. Germline CDR1 reads ENHRY; CDR2 reads SYGVKD. The CDR3 consists of 14 residues. Trimming at V came to 7 bases and at J to 4 bases, leaving 7 bases not matched to a gene. The CDR3 protein is CAITETGEADTQYF. The CDR3, as DNA: TGTGCCATCACCGAGACAGGGGAAGCAGATACGCAGTATTTT.

V usage is TRBV30 and J usage is TRBJ1-1; D ambiguous. Germline V gives CDR1 GTSNPN, CDR2 SVGIG (reference sequence). There are 13 residues in the CDR3. With 0 bases removed from V and 3 bases from J, the gap between germline ends came to 8 bases. CDR3 amino acids: CAWSVTRDTEAFF. The DNA of the CDR3 is TGTGCCTGGAGTGTTACGAGAGACACTGAAGCTTTCTTT.

This clone was detected only once. The genes are TRBV2 and TRBJ2-7, with D possibly TRBD1 on 6 matching bases. CDR3 length: 14 residues. Trimming cost V 3 bases and J 6 bases, with 15 bases left between them. The germline V gene encodes CDR1 SNHLY and CDR2 FYNNEI. The CDR3 region is CASSEGYRASEQYF. CDR3 sequence (DNA): TGTGCCAGCAGTGAGGGGTACAGGGCTAGCGAGCAGTACTTC.

The chain links TRBV7-6 to TRBJ1-2; 10 nucleotides line up with TRBD1. The CDR3 loop spans 15 amino acids. Looked up from germline, CDR1 is SGHVS and CDR2 is FNYEAQ. After removal of 5 bases from V and 1 base from J, the junction contained 4 bases not matched to a gene. The CDR3 is CASSPGTGVNYGYTF. Here the CDR3 DNA reads TGTGCCAGCAGCCCCGGGACAGGGGTTAACTATGGCTACACCTTC.

V gene TRBV30 combines with J gene TRBJ1-2, with 8 bases matching TRBD1. Losses at the gene ends were 2 bases for V and 6 bases for J; bases not matched to a gene: 5. The V gene's germline CDR1 is GTSNPN and CDR2 SVGIG (reference sequence). The CDR3 is 13 amino acids. The CDR3 DNA is TGTGCCTGGAGTATGGACAGGGAGGATGGCTACACCTTC. Its translation: CAWSMDREDGYTF.

The chain uses TRBV5-1 and TRBJ2-7; D not resolved. V lost 2 bases, J lost 2 bases, and 14 bases lay in between. Germline V gene sequence: CDR1 SGHRS, CDR2 YFSETQ. This CDR3 comprises 15 residues. CDR3 in amino acids: CASSFFTGFAYEQYF. CDR3 coding DNA: TGCGCCAGCAGCTTCTTCACCGGGTTCGCCTACGAGCAGTACTTC.

The CDR3: CASSYSGPSYNEQFF. CDR3 coding DNA: TGTGCCAGCAGCTATAGCGGCCCTTCCTACAATGAGCAGTTCTTC. This chain connects TRBV11-2 to TRBJ2-1; tentatively, D is TRBD2 (6 bases). The CDR3 spans 15 residues. The germline CDR1 and CDR2 sequences are SGHAT and FQNNGV. V was pared by 4 bases and J by 1 base, with 11 bases between.

V is TRBV5-1 and J is TRBJ1-4, with D hard to call. This CDR3 has 16 residues. Trimming left V 1 base short and J 0 bases short, with 10 bases between. Germline-derived CDR1 and CDR2 are SGHRS and YFSETQ. Here the CDR3 DNA reads TGCGCCAGCAGCTTGAGGCGTCAGGCAACTAATGAAAAACTGTTTTTT. Translated: CASSLRRQATNEKLFF.

This clone appeared a single time. The rearrangement links TRBV28 to TRBJ1-2; possibly TRBD1 for D (5 bases). Trimming stripped 1 base from V and 5 bases from J, with 8 bases between. Germline CDR1 reads MDHEN; CDR2 reads SYDVKM. The CDR3 is 13 amino acids. CDR3 DNA: TGTGCCAGCAGTTTATCAGGGCGGTATGGCTACACCTTC. Protein product: CASSLSGRYGYTF.

The chain has TRBV7-9 and TRBJ2-3; tentatively, D is TRBD2 (6 bases). Germline CDR1 reads SEHNR; CDR2 reads FQNEAQ (reference sequence). Trimming took off 4 bases at V and 5 bases at J, with 7 bases between the two ends. CDR3 size: 12 residues. CDR3 DNA sequence: TGTGCCAGCAGCTCGGGGGTAGATACGCAGTATTTT. Protein sequence: CASSSGVDTQYF.

On this clone: One end of the junction is discordant with germline, which a read error may explain. The J gene is TRBJ2-7, the V gene TRBV28; 9 bases are a match to TRBD2. The CDR3 totals 14 residues. From germline, CDR1 is MDHEN and CDR2 SYDVKM. CDR3 in DNA: TGTGCCACCAGTAGGCTAGCGGGGACCTACGAGCAGTACTTC. It yields the protein CATSRLAGTYEQYF.

V and J are TRBV30 and TRBJ2-1; D is unresolved. Germline assignment: CDR1 GTSNPN and CDR2 SVGIG (reference sequence). This CDR3 is 13 amino acids long. Trimming took off 4 bases at V and 4 bases at J, with 11 bases between the two ends. CDR3 DNA sequence: TGTGCCTGGACGAGTTCTGTTTACAATGAGCAGTTCTTC. Protein: CAWTSSVYNEQFF.